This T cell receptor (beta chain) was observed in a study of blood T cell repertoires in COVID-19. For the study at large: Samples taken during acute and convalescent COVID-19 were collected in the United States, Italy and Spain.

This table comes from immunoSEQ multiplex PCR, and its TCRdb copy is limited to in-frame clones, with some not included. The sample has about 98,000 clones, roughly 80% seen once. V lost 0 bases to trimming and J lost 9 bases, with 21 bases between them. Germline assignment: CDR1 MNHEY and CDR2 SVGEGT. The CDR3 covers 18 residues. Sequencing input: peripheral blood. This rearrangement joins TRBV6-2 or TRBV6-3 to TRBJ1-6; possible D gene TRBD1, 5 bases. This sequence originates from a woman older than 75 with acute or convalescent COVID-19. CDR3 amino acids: CASSYSVRRGDRRSPLHF. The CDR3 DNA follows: TGTGCCAGCAGTTACTCGGTACGGAGGGGCGACCGACGTTCACCCCTCCACTTT.